One sample yielded the 2 T cell receptor beta chains listed below, sequenced in a study of shared clonotypes between healthy human individuals. Generated by immunoSEQ multiplex PCR, the TCRdb table keeps only in-frame clones and is missing some. The table lists roughly 2.2 million clones, approximately 95% of them singletons. The specimen was naive CD4+ T cells from PBMCs. As for subset: CD45RA+ positively selected. These receptor sequences come from a man between 18 and 29 years old in good health. Some clones in this sample may be carry-over from other donors' samples.

The V call is TRBV7-2, the J call TRBJ1-6; 9 positions match TRBD1. Trimming removed 5 bases from V and 8 bases from J; junction bases left unmatched: 7. Germline CDR1 is SGHTA and CDR2 is FQGNSA. The CDR3 has 15 amino acids. The CDR3, as DNA: TGTGCCAGCAGCGTCTCGGGACAGGGAGATTCACCCCTCCACTTT. This encodes CASSVSGQGDSPLHF. Using reference TRBV7-2 and TRBJ1-6 for the parts outside the CDR3, the full variable domain is GAGVSQSPSNKVTEKGKDVELRCDPISGHTALYWYRQSLGQGLEFLIYFQGNSAPDKSGLPSDRFSAERTGGSVSTLTIQRTQQEDSAVYLCASSVSGQGDSPLHFGNGTRLTVT.

The J gene is TRBJ2-4, the V gene TRBV4-2, with 8 bases that match TRBD1. The V segment lost 4 bases and the J segment 8 bases; nucleotides outside the gene matches: 7. CDR3 length: 14 residues. Germline assignment: CDR1 LGHNA and CDR2 YNFKEQ. The CDR3: CASSRARGRDIQYF. The CDR3 DNA reads as TGTGCCAGCAGCCGGGCCAGGGGGCGGGACATTCAGTACTTC.